The clone carrying this TCR beta chain was detected ten times or more. Trimming at V came to 0 bases and at J to 9 bases, leaving 12 bases not matched to a gene. The germline V gene encodes CDR1 LGHNA and CDR2 YNFKEQ. This CDR3 has 17 residues. TCRdb reanalysed the 5' RACE reads using MiXCR and keeps one entry per CDR3 protein. The profile shows some 98,000 distinct CDR3 sequences, around 17% of them singletons. The data are from a study of early T cells in non-severe SARS-CoV-2 infection. Study as a whole: Sequenced material consisted of bulk RNA (from unsorted whole blood), and chains were unpaired.

The material sequenced was whole blood. The receptor was isolated from an adult who was a healthcare worker with PCR-confirmed SARS-CoV-2 infection or an uninfected control (not recorded which). The genes are TRBV4-2 and TRBJ2-4, with 9 bases fitting TRBD2. CDR3 region: CASSQDGDASGNAIQYF. CDR3 coding DNA: TGTGCCAGCAGCCAAGATGGGGATGCTAGCGGGAACGCCATTCAGTACTTC.